Detailed here is one TCR beta chain. Antigen: not known. The entry originates in a study of T cell responses to AZD1222 COVID-19 vaccine. For the study at large: Researchers grouped second doses given at about 4 or about 12 weeks into one pool. Findings of the study overall: The repertoires were collected only after the peak T cell response. There were mostly white British donors and more females than males, and clonal diversity was possibly underestimated. Per reports, nearly half of all spike-specific TCRs target regions that are unmutated in variants.

Sequencing was performed with immunoSEQ multiplex PCR; in TCRdb, only in-frame clones are kept and a portion is missing. The sample comprises 90,000 to 110,000 clones, more than 75% of which are singletons, and around 10% rests with the top ten. V dropped 4 bases and J dropped 0 bases, with 14 bases sitting between them. Germline lookup yields CDR1 SGHNT and CDR2 YYREEE (reference sequence). The CDR3 covers 15 residues. The sequence came from an adult in good health. The sequenced sample was peripheral blood, obtained on day 0 of AZD1222 vaccination. This rearrangement joins TRBV5-4 to TRBJ2-7; no definite D call. CDR3 DNA: TGTGCCAGCAGCCAAGAACAGAAAAGCTCCTACGAGCAGTACTTC. Translated, it gives CASSQEQKSSYEQYF.